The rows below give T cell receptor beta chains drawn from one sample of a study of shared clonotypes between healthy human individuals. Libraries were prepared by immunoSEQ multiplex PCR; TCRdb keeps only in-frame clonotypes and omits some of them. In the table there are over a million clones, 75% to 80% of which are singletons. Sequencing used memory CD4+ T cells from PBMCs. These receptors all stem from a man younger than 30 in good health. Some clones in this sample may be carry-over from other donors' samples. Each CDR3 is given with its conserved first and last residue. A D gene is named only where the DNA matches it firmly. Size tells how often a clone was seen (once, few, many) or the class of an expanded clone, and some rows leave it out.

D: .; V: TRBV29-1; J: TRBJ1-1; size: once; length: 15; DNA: TGCAGCGTTGAATTTTGGGGTTCTCTCAACACTGAAGCTTTCTTT; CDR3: CSVEFWGSLNTEAFF
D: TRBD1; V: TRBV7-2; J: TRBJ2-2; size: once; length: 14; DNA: TGTGCCAGCAGCTACCAGGGGGCTGGCGGGGAGCTGTTTTTT; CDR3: CASSYQGAGGELFF
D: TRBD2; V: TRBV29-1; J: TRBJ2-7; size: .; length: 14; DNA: TGCAGCGTCGCCCAGGCCGGGAGGGTCGACGAGCAGTACTTC; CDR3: CSVAQAGRVDEQYF
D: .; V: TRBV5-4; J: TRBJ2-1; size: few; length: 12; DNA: TGTGCCAGCAGCTTTTCCGGGAATCAGCAGTTCTTC; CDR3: CASSFSGNQQFF
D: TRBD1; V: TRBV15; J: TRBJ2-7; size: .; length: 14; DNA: TGTGCCACCAGCAGACCGGGACAGGGGCGTCGTATGGACTTC; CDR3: CATSRPGQGRRMDF
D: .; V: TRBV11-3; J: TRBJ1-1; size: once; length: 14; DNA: TGTGCCAGCAGCTTTGACAGTGAGAACACTGAAGCTTTCTTT; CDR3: CASSFDSENTEAFF
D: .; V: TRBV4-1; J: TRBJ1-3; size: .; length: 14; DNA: TGCGCCAGCAGCCAAGAAAGGCAGAGAAACACCATATATTTT; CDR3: CASSQERQRNTIYF
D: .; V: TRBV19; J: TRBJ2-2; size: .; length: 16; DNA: TGTGCCAGTAGTATCGTGGCGGCTCTTAACACCGGGGAGCTGTTTTTT; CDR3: CASSIVAALNTGELFF
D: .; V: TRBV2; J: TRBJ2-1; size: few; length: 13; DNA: TGTGCCAGCAGTGAACTAGTAATCAATGAGCAGTTCTTC; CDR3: CASSELVINEQFF
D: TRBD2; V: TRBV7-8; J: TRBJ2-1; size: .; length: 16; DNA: TGTGCCAGCAGCCTGGGCGGGAGCCAGCCCTACAATGAGCAGTTCTTC; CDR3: CASSLGGSQPYNEQFF
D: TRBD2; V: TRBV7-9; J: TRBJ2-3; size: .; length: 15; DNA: TGTGCCAGCAGCTTTACGGGAGGGATCACAGATACGCAGTATTTT; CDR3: CASSFTGGITDTQYF
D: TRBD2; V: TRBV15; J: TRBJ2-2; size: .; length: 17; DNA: TGTGCCACCAGCAGAGCCCACTCATTAGCGGGGACCGGGGAGCTGTTTTTT; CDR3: CATSRAHSLAGTGELFF
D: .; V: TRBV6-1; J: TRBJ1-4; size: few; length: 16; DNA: TGTGCCAGCAGTGATAGGGGTAGGGCGGGGGACGAAAAACTGTTTTTT; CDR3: CASSDRGRAGDEKLFF
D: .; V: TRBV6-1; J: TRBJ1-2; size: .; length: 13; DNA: TGTGCCAGCAGTGTAAGGGGGTACTATGGCTACACCTTC; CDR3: CASSVRGYYGYTF
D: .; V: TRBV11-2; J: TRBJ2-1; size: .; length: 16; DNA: TGTGCCAGCAGCCGAAGATCCCCCCGCTCCTACAATGAGCAGTTCTTC; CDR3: CASSRRSPRSYNEQFF
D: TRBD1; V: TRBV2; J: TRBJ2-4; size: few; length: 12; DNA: TGTGCCGGTAGGACAGGCGGGAACATTCAGTACTTC; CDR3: CAGRTGGNIQYF
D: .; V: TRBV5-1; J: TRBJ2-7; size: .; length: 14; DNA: TGCGCCAGCAGCTTGTGGGGGCCAGGGAACGAGCAGTACTTC; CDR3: CASSLWGPGNEQYF
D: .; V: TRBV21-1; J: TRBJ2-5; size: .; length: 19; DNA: TGTGCCAGCAGCAAAGTAGGGCCTAAATTGGGGACAGCTCAAGAGACCCAGTACTTC; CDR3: CASSKVGPKLGTAQETQYF
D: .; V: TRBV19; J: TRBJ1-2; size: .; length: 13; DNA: TGTGCCAGCGAATTTGACGGTAACTATGGCTACACCTTC; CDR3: CASEFDGNYGYTF
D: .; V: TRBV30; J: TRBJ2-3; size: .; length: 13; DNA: TGTGCCTGGAGCGTACGGGTGGGAGATACGCAGTATTTT; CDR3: CAWSVRVGDTQYF
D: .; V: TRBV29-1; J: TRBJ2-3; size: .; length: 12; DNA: TGCAGCGGGAAACAAGGGGCAGATACGCAGTATTTT; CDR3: CSGKQGADTQYF
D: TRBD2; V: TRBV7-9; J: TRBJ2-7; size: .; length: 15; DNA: TGTGCCAGCAGCCATGGACTAGCGGGAGATGGGGAGCAGTACTTC; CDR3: CASSHGLAGDGEQYF
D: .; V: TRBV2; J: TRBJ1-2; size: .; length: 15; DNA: TGTGCCAGCACCTCATCCGTGGGGGCTAACTATGGCTACACCTTC; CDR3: CASTSSVGANYGYTF
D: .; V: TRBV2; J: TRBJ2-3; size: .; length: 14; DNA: TGTGCCAGCAGTTATACTGACAGCACAGATACGCAGTATTTT; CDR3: CASSYTDSTDTQYF
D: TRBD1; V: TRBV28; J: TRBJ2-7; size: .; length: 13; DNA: TGTGCCAGCAGTTCCGGGACAGGCTACGAGCAGTACTTC; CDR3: CASSSGTGYEQYF
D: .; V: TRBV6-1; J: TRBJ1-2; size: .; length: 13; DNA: TGTGCCAGCGGGGGGGGCTGGGACTATGGCTACACCTTC; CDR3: CASGGGWDYGYTF
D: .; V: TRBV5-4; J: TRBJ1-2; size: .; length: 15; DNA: TGTGCCAGCAGCTTGGAGGAAGGCGGGGTCTATGGCTACACCTTC; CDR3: CASSLEEGGVYGYTF
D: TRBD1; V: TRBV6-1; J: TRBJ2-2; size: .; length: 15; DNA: TGTGCCAGCAGTGACCGGACAGGCTACGCCGGGGAGCTGTTTTTT; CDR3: CASSDRTGYAGELFF
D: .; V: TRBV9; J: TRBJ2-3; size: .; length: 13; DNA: TGTGCCAGCAGCGTAGATGCGGGAGATACGCAGTATTTT; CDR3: CASSVDAGDTQYF
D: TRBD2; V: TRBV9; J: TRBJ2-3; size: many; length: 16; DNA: TGTGCCAGCAGCGAGGGACTAGCGGTTAGCACAGATACGCAGTATTTT; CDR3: CASSEGLAVSTDTQYF
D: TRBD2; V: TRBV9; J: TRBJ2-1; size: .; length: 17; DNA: TGTGCCAGCAGCGTAGGGCTCCTAGCGGGAGTCCCCAATGAGCAGTTCTTC; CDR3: CASSVGLLAGVPNEQFF
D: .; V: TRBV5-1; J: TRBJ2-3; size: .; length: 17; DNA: TGCGCCAGCAGCTTGGGTACAGGGATGACCTACACAGATACGCAGTATTTT; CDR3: CASSLGTGMTYTDTQYF
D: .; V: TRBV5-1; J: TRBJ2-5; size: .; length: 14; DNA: TGCGCCAGCAGCTTGTTGGTAGGGGAAGGGACCCAGTACTTC; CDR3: CASSLLVGEGTQYF
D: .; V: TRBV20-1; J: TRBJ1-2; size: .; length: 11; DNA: TGCAGTGCTGAGGATAACTATGGCTACACCTTC; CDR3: CSAEDNYGYTF
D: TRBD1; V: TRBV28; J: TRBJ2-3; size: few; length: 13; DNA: TGTGCCAGCAGAGCCCTACAGGGGGCCAGCCAGTATTTT; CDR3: CASRALQGASQYF
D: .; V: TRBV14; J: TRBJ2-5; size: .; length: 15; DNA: TGTGCCAGCAGCCCCGGGACAAATTACCAAGAGACCCAGTACTTC; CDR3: CASSPGTNYQETQYF
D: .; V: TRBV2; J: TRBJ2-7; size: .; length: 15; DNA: TGTGCCAGCAGCGCGGGACAGAGCCGCGGCTACGAGCAGTACTTC; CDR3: CASSAGQSRGYEQYF
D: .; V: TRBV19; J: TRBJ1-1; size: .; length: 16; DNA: TGTGCCAGTAGTATAGGTGACCGAAGGGGGAGCACTGAAGCTTTCTTT; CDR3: CASSIGDRRGSTEAFF
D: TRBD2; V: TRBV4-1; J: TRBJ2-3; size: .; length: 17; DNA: TGCGCCAGCAGCCAAAAGGGACTAGCGGCTAGCACAGATACGCAGTATTTT; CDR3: CASSQKGLAASTDTQYF
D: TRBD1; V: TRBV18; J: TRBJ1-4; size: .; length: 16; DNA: TGTGCCAGCTCACCACGTCGGACAGGGTGGACTGAAAAACTGTTTTTT; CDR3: CASSPRRTGWTEKLFF
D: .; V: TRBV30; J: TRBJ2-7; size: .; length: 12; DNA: TGTGCCTGGAGTGGGGATGATTACGAGCAGTACTTC; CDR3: CAWSGDDYEQYF
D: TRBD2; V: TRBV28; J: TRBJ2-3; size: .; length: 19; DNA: TGTGCCAGCAGTTTACCGAGCGGGAGGGTGGTCGACGGCACAGATACGCAGTATTTT; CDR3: CASSLPSGRVVDGTDTQYF
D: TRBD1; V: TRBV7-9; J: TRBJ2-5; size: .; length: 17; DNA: TGTGCCAGCAGCTTAGCCCCCTCAGGGGGTCTAGGGGAGACCCAGTACTTC; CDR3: CASSLAPSGGLGETQYF
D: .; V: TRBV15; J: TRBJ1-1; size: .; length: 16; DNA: TGTGCCACCAGCAGATCCAGGGTTGGGGAAGAGACTGAAGCTTTCTTT; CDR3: CATSRSRVGEETEAFF
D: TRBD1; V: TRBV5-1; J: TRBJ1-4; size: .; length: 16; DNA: TGCGCCAGCAGCTTCTCTACCGGGACAGTTAATGAAAAACTGTTTTTT; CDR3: CASSFSTGTVNEKLFF
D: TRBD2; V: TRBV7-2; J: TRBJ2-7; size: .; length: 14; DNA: TGTGCCAGCAGCCAAATAGCGGGCTCCTACGAGCAGTACTTC; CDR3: CASSQIAGSYEQYF
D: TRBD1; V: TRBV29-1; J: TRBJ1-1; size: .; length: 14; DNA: TGCAGCGTTGGAGGGGGGACAGGGGGCACTGAAGCTTTCTTT; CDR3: CSVGGGTGGTEAFF
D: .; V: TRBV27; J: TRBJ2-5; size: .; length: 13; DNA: TGTGCCAGCAGTTTCCGGGTGGCCGAGACCCAGTACTTC; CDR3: CASSFRVAETQYF
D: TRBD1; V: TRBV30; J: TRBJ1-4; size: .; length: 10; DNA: TGTGCCGGGGACAGCCCAAAACTGTTTTTT; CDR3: CAGDSPKLFF
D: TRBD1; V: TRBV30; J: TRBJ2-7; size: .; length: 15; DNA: TGTGCCTGGACGAGGACAGGGGGCGCGTCTTACGAGCAGTACTTC; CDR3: CAWTRTGGASYEQYF
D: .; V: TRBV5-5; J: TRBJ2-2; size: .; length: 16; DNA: TGTGCCAGCAGCTTGGTCAGGGCCCAGAACACCGGGGAGCTGTTTTTT; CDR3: CASSLVRAQNTGELFF
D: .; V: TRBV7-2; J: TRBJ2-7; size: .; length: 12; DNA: TGTGCCAGCAGCTTAAGGTCATACGAGCAGTACTTC; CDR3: CASSLRSYEQYF
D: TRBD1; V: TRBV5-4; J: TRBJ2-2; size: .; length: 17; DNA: TGTGCCAGCAGCGTACGGTCCGGGACAGGAAACACCGGGGAGCTGTTTTTT; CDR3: CASSVRSGTGNTGELFF
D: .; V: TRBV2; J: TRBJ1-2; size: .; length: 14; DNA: TGTGCCAGCAGTGAGCTCGGGCGGGAGAATGGCTACACCTTC; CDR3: CASSELGRENGYTF
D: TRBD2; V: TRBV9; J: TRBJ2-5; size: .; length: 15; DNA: TGTGCCAGCAGCTCCGGACTAGCGGGAGCAGAGACCCAGTACTTC; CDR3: CASSSGLAGAETQYF
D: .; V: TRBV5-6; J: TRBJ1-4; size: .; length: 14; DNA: TGTGCCAGCGGGAAAGGGTTGACTAATGAAAAACTGTTTTTT; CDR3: CASGKGLTNEKLFF
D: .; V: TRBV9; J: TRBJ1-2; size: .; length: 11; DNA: TGTGCCAGCAGCGTAGGACGGGGCTACACCTTC; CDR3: CASSVGRGYTF
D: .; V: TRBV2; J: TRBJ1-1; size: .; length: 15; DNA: TGTGCCAGCAGTGACAGGGGCGGAGTGAACACTGAAGCTTTCTTT; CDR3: CASSDRGGVNTEAFF